The sample holds a few counts of the clone carrying this T cell receptor (beta chain). This same CDR3 is encoded by further DNA sequences in the sample. It was cDNA, reverse transcribed from extracted RNA, that served as the sequencing template. TCRdb's table, derived via immunoSEQ multiplex PCR, lists solely in-frame clones and lacks some. In the table there are some 170,000 clones, 50% to 70% of which are singletons. The data originate from a study of CD8+ T cells in alopecia areata. Study background: Tofacitinib ran 6 to 18 months, followed by 6 months off drug.

The receptor was derived from a human donor with alopecia areata. Material: CD4+ T cells sorted from blood, obtained at week 0.

This CDR3 is CSGMNTEAFF. The CDR3 coding sequence is TGCAGCGGAATGAACACTGAAGCTTTCTTT. The V call is TRBV29-1, the J call TRBJ1-1; D remains ambiguous. The CDR3 contains 10 residues. CDR1 and CDR2 (germline): SQVTM, ANQGSEA. The V gene lost 7 bases and the J gene lost 0 bases, with 3 bases spanning the gap.